This T cell receptor beta chain was found in a study of shared clonotypes between healthy human individuals (dated by TCRdb to about 2020). General notes on the study: A few men and two women, aged 18 to 49 years, made up the cohort. To estimate repertoire size and how much clonotypes are shared between individuals, the study performed deep sequencing of blood TCR repertoires from 4 to 6 healthy adults. For each donor, three plates each were used for CD4 naive and CD4 memory, two plates were used for CD8 naive, and one plate was used for CD8 memory. Leukapheresis yielded between about 0.85 and 10 billion PBMCs per donor. To increase sequencing depth and limit assay-specific biases, different laboratories used diverse techniques to prepare libraries and sequence TCR repertoires.

Study-wide conclusions, independent of this receptor: Rarefaction of sorted-subset datasets indicated incomplete sequencing despite the large sequencing depth. Pairwise subsampling indicated that sequencing depth was expected to affect the degree of clonotype sharing among donors. Naive subsets generally had larger estimated clonotype richness than memory subsets did. About 5% of naive CD4, 3.5% of naive CD8, 2.3% of memory CD4, and more than 0.35% of memory CD8 clonotypes were shared across four donors. Clonotypes shared by all four sorted-subset donors showed higher generation probabilities than non-shared clonotypes. Sampling was limited to blood, and TCR repertoires in tissue likely differ from TCR repertoires in blood. The genetic and exposure-history diversity represented was limited by the small number of donors.

Via the germline V gene (reference sequence), CDR1 is MNHNY and CDR2 SVGAGI. V is pruned by 2 bases and J by 4 bases, leaving 1 base of the junction without a gene match. The CDR3 contains 13 residues, cysteine and phenylalanine counted. The retained sequence is limited to the CDR3, 39 bases, with the frame set at the first base. Using the deep immunoSEQ assay, multiplex PCR amplified TCR CDR3 regions from genomic DNA. Extracted genomic DNA from each cell subset was distributed evenly across all wells of several immunoSEQ 96-well plates, and each plate was treated as a replicate. Each replicate PCR for sorted subsets received approximately 200 ng genomic DNA, equal to tens of thousands of T cell genomes. The purified libraries were quantified using a Qubit 3.0 fluorometer, sized with a Bioanalyzer 2100, and then quantified again using the KAPA Library Quantification kit. Every immunoSEQ 96-well plate was sequenced on a dedicated single-read 150-cycle Illumina NextSeq 550 flow cell. As for how the authors treated the data: The immunoSEQ output contained only junctional sequences without quality scores, so filtering could not match that applied to full-length reads. Sequences were annotated with PyIR, a Python wrapper for IgBLAST v1.9, using IMGT germline references to assign V/J genes and CDR3. Reads with weak V/J assignments (E-value above 1e-6), missing CDR3, stop codons, out-of-frame junctions, or ambiguous translated residues were removed. V3J clonotypes were defined as sequences sharing the same inferred V gene, J gene, and CDR3 amino acid sequence. To compute the percentage overlap between repertoires, the number of shared unique clonotypes was divided by the size of the smaller repertoire. Richness of each repertoire was evaluated using RTK rarefaction, the Chao1 estimator, and Recon v2.1 estimates of unobserved clonotypes. OLGA was used to compute generation probabilities for all TCRbeta clonotypes that the gDNA method yielded from a handful of donors. TCRdb's version of the immuneACCESS table is confined to in-frame rearrangements and falls short of the full clone set. An unresolved V gene accounts for under half of the shortfall where checked; the remainder is of unknown origin. V and J calls and clone size are given by that table; D and trimming were obtained from the DNA. This sample comprises roughly 2,000,000 clones, approximately 92% of them detected only once. Less than 2% of the sample is taken by the ten largest.

For the CD8 naive samples, CD45RO-negative cells were positively selected for CCR7, yielding a CD45RA+CCR7+ population from which TemRA cells were excluded. Healthy HIV-negative adults with no recently reported acute infections or vaccinations were included as donors. Every donor was a Caucasian adult living in Nashville, Tennessee, USA. After blood collection by leukapheresis, PBMCs were isolated using Ficoll-Histopaque density gradient centrifugation and then cryopreserved in the vapor phase of liquid nitrogen. Analytical flow cytometry was used to check the purity and quantity of every magnetically sorted T cell population. Genomic DNA was isolated from every sorted fraction and measured by UV absorbance on a Nanodrop 2000c. With regard to this clone: Its antigen has not been determined. No per-base quality is available; no much larger clone lies one base away.

Input material: naive CD8+ T cells from PBMCs. The intended sense of this specimen's cell subset or site label: CD45RA+CCR7+. The sequence is built from TRBV6-6 and TRBJ1-2, with 7 central nucleotides matching TRBD1. The clonotype originates from a man younger than 35 in good health. Some clones in this sample may be carry-over from other donors' samples. The DNA is as follows: TGTGCCAGCAGTTACGACAGGGCCTATGGCTACACCTTC. The translation is CASSYDRAYGYTF.